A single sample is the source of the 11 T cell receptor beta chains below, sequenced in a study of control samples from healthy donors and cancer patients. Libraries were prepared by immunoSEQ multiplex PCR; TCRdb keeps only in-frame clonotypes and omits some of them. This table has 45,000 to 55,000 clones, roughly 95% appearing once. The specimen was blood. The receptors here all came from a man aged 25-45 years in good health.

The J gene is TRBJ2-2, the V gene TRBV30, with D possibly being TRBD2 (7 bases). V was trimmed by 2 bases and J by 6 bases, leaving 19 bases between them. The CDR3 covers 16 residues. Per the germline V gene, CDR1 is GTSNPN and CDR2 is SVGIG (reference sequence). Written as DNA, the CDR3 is TGTGCCTGGAGTCACGGGGGGCTAGTATTGGCCGGGGAGCTGTTTTTT. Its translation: CAWSHGGLVLAGELFF.

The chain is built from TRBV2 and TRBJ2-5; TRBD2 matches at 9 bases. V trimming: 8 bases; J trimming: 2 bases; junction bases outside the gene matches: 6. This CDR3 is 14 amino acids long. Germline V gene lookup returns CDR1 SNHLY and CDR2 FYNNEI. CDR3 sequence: CASHGLAHQETQYF. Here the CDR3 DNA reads TGTGCCAGCCATGGACTAGCGCATCAAGAGACCCAGTACTTC.

Written as DNA, the CDR3 is TGTGCCAGCAGCCCCAGGGCTAGCGGGGTCTCTGGGGCCAACGTCCTGACTTTC. This encodes CASSPRASGVSGANVLTF. The chain recombines TRBV3-1 (or the pseudogene TRBV3-2) with TRBJ2-6; TRBD2 matches at 9 bases. Germline CDR1 reads LGHDT; CDR2 reads YNNKEL (reference sequence). V lost 4 bases to trimming and J lost 0 bases; unmatched junction nucleotides: 7. This CDR3 contains 18 residues.

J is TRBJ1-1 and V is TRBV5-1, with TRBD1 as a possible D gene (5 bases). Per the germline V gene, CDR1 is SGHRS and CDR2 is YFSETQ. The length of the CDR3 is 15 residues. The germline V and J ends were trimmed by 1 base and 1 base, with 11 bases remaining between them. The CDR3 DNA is TGCGCCAGCAGCTTGACAGGTAAAGCGAACACTGAAGCTTTCTTT. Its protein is CASSLTGKANTEAFF.

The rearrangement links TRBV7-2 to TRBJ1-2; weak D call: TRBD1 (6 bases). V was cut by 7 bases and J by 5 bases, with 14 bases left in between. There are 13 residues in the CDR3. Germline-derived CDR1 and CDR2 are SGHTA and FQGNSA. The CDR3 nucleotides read TGTGCCAGCATACCCCCAGGGGCTTATGGCTACACCTTC. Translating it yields CASIPPGAYGYTF.

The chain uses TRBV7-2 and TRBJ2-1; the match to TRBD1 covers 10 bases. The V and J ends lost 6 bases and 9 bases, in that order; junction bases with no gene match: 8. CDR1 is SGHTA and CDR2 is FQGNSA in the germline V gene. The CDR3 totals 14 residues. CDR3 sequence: CASRMDRGNGEQFF. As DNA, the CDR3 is TGTGCCAGCAGGATGGACAGGGGGAATGGTGAGCAGTTCTTC.

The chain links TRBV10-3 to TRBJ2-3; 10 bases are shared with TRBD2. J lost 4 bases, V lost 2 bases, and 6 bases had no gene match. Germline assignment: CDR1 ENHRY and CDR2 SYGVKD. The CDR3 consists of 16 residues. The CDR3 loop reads CAISETPSGSSDTQYF. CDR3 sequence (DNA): TGTGCCATCAGTGAGACCCCTAGCGGGAGTTCAGATACGCAGTATTTT.

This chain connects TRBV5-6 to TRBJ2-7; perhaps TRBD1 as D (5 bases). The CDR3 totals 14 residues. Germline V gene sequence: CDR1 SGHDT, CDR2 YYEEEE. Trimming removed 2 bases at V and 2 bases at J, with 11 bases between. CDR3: CASSFRQKAYEQYF. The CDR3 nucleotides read TGTGCCAGCAGCTTTCGACAGAAGGCCTACGAGCAGTACTTC.

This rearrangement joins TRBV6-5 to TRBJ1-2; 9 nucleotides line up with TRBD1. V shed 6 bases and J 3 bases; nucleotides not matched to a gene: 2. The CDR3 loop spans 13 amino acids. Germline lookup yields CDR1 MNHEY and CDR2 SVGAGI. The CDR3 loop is CASSRTGDYGYTF. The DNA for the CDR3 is TGTGCCAGCAGCCGGACAGGGGACTATGGCTACACCTTC.

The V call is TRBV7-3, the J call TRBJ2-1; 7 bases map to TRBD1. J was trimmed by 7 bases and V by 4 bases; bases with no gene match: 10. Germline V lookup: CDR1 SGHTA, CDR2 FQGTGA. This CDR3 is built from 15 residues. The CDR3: CASSSQGTVGNEQFF. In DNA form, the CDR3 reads TGTGCCAGCAGCTCCCAAGGGACAGTTGGGAATGAGCAGTTCTTC.

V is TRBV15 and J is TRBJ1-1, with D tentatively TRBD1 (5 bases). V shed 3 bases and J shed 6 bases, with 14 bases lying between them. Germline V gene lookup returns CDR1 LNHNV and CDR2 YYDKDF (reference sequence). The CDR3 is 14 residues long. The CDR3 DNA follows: TGTGCCACCAGCAGGGGGGGGACTTTTCCTGAAGCTTTCTTT. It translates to CATSRGGTFPEAFF.